The 2 T cell receptor beta chains in this list originate from one sample, sequenced in a study of glioma-infiltrating T cells. Amplification of TCR alpha and beta CDR3 regions from RNA used iRepertoire nested multiplex PCR. TCRdb re-called the multiplex PCR reads with MiXCR, one entry per CDR3 protein. The data contain approximately 120,000 distinct CDR3 sequences, roughly 24% of them singletons. Sequences were obtained from glioma tissue, nonneoplastic brain tissue, or PBMCs (not recorded which). The receptors shown here come from a human donor with low-grade glioma or glioblastoma, undergoing nonglioma brain surgery, or in good health (not recorded which).

This clonotype came up many times. The genes are TRBV7-9 and TRBJ2-5, with D perhaps TRBD2 (5 bases). The CDR3 contains 15 residues. V lost 3 bases, J lost 1 base, and 12 bases lay in between. CDR1 SEHNR and CDR2 FQNEAQ come from the germline V gene (reference sequence). CDR3 sequence: CASSFGSGTQETQYF. The CDR3 nucleotides read TGTGCCAGCAGCTTTGGGTCGGGAACCCAAGAGACCCAGTACTTC.

At least ten counts were recorded for this clonotype. The chain combines TRBV28 with TRBJ2-7; D is unresolved. Germline V lookup: CDR1 MDHEN, CDR2 SYDVKM. Trimming took off 2 bases at V and 3 bases at J, with 5 bases between the two ends. The CDR3 is 12 amino acids. In DNA form, the CDR3 reads TGTGCCAGCAGTTTAGCCTACTACGAGCAGTACTTC. Its translation: CASSLAYYEQYF.